The 3 T cell receptor beta chains in this list originate from one sample, sequenced in a study of shared clonotypes between healthy human individuals. Measured with immunoSEQ multiplex PCR; TCRdb has only the in-frame clones, and not every one. Of approximately 740,000 clones in the sample, about 92% were seen once. The naive CD8 population came from CD45RO-negative cells selected for CCR7, without terminally differentiated effector memory CD45RA+ cells. Material: naive CD8+ T cells sorted from blood. The receptor set was obtained from a man younger than 45 in good health.

The chain is built from TRBV7-9 and TRBJ1-2, with TRBD1 identical over 12 bases. CDR1 SEHNR and CDR2 FQNEAQ come from the germline V gene (reference sequence). V shed 5 bases, J shed 4 bases, and the junction held 5 bases outside the gene matches. This CDR3 is 15 amino acids long. The CDR3 DNA reads as TGTGCCAGCAGCCCGGGGACAGGGGGCGCCTATGGCTACACCTTC. It encodes CASSPGTGGAYGYTF.

The V call is TRBV5-5, the J call TRBJ2-6; 12 positions agree with TRBD1. V shed 1 base and J 0 bases; nucleotides not matched to a gene: 8. Germline V gene lookup returns CDR1 SGHKS and CDR2 YYEKEE (reference sequence). The CDR3 spans 20 residues. The CDR3 is CASSLRLGTGGYSGANVLTF. The CDR3, as DNA: TGTGCCAGCAGCTTGAGGTTGGGGACAGGGGGCTACTCTGGGGCCAACGTCCTGACTTTC. Looking up the rest from reference TRBV5-5 and TRBJ2-6 gives the full variable domain: DAGVTQSPTHLIKTRGQQVTLRCSPISGHKSVSWYQQVLGQGPQFIFQYYEKEERGRGNFPDRFSARQFPNYSSELNVNALLLGDSALYLCASSLRLGTGGYSGANVLTFGAGSRLTVL.

J is TRBJ2-5 and V is TRBV5-1; D perhaps matches TRBD2 (6 bases). The V gene lost 1 base and the J gene lost 4 bases, with 14 bases spanning the gap. The CDR3 covers 15 residues. CDR1 and CDR2 from the germline V gene are SGHRS and YFSETQ. The CDR3 protein is CASSLLPSGAETQYF. The CDR3 nucleotides are TGCGCCAGCAGCTTGCTACCCTCGGGAGCAGAGACCCAGTACTTC.